This T cell receptor (beta chain) stems from a study of beta chain features in type 1 diabetes. V lost 2 bases and J 2 bases, leaving 18 bases between the germline ends. Germline CDR1 is GTSNPN and CDR2 is SVGIG (reference sequence). This CDR3 is built from 16 residues. Findings and caveats of the study: Junctions at VDJ sites from type 1 diabetes patients had fewer insertions and more deletions. Across patients, naive, central memory and Treg TCRB repertoires exhibited apparently greater similarity than was observed across healthy donors. People with Type 1 diabetes carried modestly yet significantly shorter TCRB CDR3s in all four CD4+ subsets.

Investigators reverse transcribed all isolated RNA, so they sequenced expressed TCRB transcripts. Regulatory, naive and central memory T cell samples averaged roughly 3.8 million reads. The assay was immunoSEQ multiplex PCR, and TCRdb's table has in-frame clones only and misses some. The sample consists of more than 250,000 clones, approximately 14% of them appearing once. This clone came up a few times. What it recognizes is unknown. Sequencing was performed on naive CD4+ T cells from blood. The sequence was collected from a young man with type 1 diabetes. The chain joins TRBV30 to TRBJ1-1; perhaps TRBD1 as D (5 bases). CDR3 nucleotide sequence: TGTGCCTGGAGTAGGGGCCGAGTCAGGGTAAACACTGAAGCTTTCTTT. Translating it yields CAWSRGRVRVNTEAFF.